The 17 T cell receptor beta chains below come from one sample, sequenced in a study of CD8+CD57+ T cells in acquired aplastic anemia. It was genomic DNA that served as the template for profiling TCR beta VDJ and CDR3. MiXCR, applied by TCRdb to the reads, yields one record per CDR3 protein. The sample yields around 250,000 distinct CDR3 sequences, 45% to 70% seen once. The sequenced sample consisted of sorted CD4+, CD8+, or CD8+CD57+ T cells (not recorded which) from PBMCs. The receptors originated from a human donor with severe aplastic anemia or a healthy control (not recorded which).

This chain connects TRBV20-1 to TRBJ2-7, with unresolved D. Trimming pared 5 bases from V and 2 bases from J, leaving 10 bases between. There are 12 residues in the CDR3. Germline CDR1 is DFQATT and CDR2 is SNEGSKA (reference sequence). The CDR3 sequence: CSAPRSTYEQYF. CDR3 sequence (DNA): TGCAGTGCTCCTAGGTCCACCTACGAGCAGTACTTC.

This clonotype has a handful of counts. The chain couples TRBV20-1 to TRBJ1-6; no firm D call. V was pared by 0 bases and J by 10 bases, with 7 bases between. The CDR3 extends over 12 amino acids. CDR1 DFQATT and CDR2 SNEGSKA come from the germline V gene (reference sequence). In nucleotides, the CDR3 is TGCAGTGCTAGAGATGCAGGCTCACCCCTCCACTTT. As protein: CSARDAGSPLHF.

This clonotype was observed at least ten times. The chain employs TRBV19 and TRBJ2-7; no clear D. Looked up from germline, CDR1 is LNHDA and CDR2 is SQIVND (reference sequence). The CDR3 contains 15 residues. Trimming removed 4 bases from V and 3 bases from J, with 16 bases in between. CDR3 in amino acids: CASSTEASLNYEQYF. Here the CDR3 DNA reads TGTGCCAGTAGTACCGAGGCGTCCCTGAACTACGAGCAGTACTTC.

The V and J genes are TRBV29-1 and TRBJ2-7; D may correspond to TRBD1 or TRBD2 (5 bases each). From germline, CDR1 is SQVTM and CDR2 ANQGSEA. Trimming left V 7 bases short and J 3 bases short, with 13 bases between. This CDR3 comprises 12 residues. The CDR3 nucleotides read TGCAGCGCTGAGGGTCAGGGCTACGAGCAGTACTTC. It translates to CSAEGQGYEQYF.

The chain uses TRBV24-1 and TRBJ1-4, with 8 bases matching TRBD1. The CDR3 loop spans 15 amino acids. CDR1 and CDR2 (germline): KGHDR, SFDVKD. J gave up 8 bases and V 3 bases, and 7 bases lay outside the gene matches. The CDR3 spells CATSDPQGAGEKLFF. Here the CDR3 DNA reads TGTGCCACCAGTGATCCCCAGGGGGCAGGCGAAAAACTGTTTTTT.

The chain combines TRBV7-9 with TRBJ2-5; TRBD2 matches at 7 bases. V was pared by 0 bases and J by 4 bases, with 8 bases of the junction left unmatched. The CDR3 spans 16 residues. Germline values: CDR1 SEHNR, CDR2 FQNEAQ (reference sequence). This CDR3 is CASSLAQGGPVETQYF. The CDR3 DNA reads TGTGCCAGCAGCTTAGCGCAGGGAGGGCCCGTAGAGACCCAGTACTTC.

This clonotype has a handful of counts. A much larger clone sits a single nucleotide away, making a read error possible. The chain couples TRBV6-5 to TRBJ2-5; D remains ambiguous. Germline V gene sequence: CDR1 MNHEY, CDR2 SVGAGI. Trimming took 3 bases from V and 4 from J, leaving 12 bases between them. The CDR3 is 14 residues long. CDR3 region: CASSYTRKGETQYF. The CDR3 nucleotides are TGTGCCAGCAGTTATACAAGGAAGGGAGAGACCCAGTACTTC.

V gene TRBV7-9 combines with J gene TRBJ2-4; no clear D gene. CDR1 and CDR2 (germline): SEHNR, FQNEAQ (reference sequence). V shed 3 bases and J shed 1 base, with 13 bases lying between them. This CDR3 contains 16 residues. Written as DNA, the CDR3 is TGTGCCAGCAGCTTCACCGGATCCGAGGCCAAAAACATTCAGTACTTC. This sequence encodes CASSFTGSEAKNIQYF.

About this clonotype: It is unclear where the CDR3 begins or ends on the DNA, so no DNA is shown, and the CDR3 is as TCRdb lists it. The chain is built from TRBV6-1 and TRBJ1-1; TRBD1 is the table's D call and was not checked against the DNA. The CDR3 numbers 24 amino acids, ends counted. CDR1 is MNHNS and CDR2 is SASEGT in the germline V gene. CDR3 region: CASTNAWGQGGYEQYFGPGTEAFF.

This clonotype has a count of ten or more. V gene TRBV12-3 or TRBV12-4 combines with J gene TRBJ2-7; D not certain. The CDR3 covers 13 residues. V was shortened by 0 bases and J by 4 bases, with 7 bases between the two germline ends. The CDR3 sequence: CASSLATFYEQYF. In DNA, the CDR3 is TGTGCCAGCAGTTTAGCGACCTTTTACGAGCAGTACTTC.

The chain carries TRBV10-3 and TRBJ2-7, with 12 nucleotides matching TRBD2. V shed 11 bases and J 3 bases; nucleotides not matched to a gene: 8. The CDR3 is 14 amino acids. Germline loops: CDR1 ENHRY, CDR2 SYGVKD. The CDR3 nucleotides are TGTGCCGTGAAGACTAGCGGGGGATTCTACGAGCAGTACTTC. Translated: CAVKTSGGFYEQYF.

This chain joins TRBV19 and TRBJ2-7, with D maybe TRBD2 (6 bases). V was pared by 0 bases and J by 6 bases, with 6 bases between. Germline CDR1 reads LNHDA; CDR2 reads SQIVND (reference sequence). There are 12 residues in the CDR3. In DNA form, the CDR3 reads TGTGCCAGTAGTATAGACGGGGGCGAGCAGTACTTC. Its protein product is CASSIDGGEQYF.

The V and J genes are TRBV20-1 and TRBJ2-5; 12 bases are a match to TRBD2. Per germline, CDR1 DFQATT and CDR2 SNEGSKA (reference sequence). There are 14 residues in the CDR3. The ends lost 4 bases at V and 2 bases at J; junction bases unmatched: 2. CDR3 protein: CSATTSGGQETQYF. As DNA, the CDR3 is TGCAGTGCTACGACTAGCGGGGGACAAGAGACCCAGTACTTC.

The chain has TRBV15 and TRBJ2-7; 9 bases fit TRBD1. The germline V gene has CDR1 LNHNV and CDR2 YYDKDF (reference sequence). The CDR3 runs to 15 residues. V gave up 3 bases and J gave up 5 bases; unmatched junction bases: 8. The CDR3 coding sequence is TGTGCCACCAGCAGGGACCGGGACAGGGCAAACGAGCAGTACTTC. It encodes CATSRDRDRANEQYF.

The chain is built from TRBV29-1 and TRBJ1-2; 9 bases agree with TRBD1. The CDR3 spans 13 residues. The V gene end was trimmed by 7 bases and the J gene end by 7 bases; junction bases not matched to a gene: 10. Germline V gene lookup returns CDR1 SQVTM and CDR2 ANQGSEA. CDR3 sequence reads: CSGRTGGEGGYTF. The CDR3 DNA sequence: TGCAGCGGTAGAACAGGGGGCGAAGGTGGCTACACCTTC.

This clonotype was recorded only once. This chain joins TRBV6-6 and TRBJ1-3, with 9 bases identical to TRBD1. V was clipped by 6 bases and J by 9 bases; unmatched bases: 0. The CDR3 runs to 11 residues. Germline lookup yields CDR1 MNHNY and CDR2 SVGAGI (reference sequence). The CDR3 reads CASRTGGTIYF. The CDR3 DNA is TGTGCCAGCAGGACAGGGGGCACCATATATTTT.

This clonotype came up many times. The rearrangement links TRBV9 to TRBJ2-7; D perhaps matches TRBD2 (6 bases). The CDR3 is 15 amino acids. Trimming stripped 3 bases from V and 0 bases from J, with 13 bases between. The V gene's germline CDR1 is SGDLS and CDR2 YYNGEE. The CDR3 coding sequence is TGTGCCAGCAGCGCCGAACTAGCCGCCTCCTACGAGCAGTACTTC. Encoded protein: CASSAELAASYEQYF.